This TCR beta chain was sequenced during a study of cytomegalovirus exposure and HLA in healthy donors. The PCR had 60 Vbeta and 13 Jbeta primers. Measured with immunoSEQ multiplex PCR; TCRdb has only the in-frame clones, and not every one. There are 110,000 or so clones in the sample; over 70% occur only once, and roughly 8.6% lies in the top ten. Donors counted as nominally healthy when sampled, yet unrecorded immune exposures were likely. With 4 bases clipped from V and 6 bases from J, the junction kept 10 bases outside the gene matches. Germline V CDR1 and CDR2: SGHVS, FNYEAQ. This CDR3 has 15 amino acids.

The rearrangement links TRBV7-6 to TRBJ2-7; 9 bases line up with TRBD1. This receptor was taken from a woman between 40 and 50 years old in good health and CMV-seropositive. Sequencing was carried out using PBMCs. CDR3 sequence (DNA): TGTGCCAGCAGCTCCGGACAGGGGAAGATGGGCGAGCAGTACTTC. Translating gives CASSSGQGKMGEQYF.